This T cell receptor (beta chain) was sequenced for a study of T cell responses to AZD1222 COVID-19 vaccine. Remarks on this clone: The target antigen is unknown.

The method was immunoSEQ multiplex PCR; TCRdb's version includes in-frame clones alone and lacks a portion of them. The sample has tens of thousands of clones, around 81% seen once. Study-level results: White British ancestry dominated among donors, who included more females, and clonal diversity was possibly underestimated.

V lost 0 bases and J 0 bases, leaving 18 bases between the germline ends. This CDR3 is built from 19 residues. CDR1 and CDR2 (germline): LGHNA, YNFKEQ. The rearrangement uses TRBV4-2 and TRBJ1-3; D remains ambiguous. This receptor was identified in an adult who received the AZD1222 COVID-19 vaccine. Here the sequenced sample was peripheral blood, taken 28 days after the second AZD1222 dose. The CDR3 DNA follows: TGTGCCAGCAGCCAAGATCGACGGCAGCCGTACGCCTCTGGAAACACCATATATTTT. Amino acid sequence: CASSQDRRQPYASGNTIYF.